The 20 T cell receptor beta chains below were found in one sample sequenced in a study of regulatory T cells in long-lasting Graves disease. Building of the TCR beta libraries involved iRepertoire HTBI primers and Arm-PCR of CDR3 regions. TCRdb passed the multiplex PCR reads through MiXCR, listing each CDR3 protein once. Found here are about 470,000 distinct CDR3 sequences, 15% of them singletons; the top ten hold around 15%. As for time point: newly diagnosed GD, antithyroid drugs for less than 3 months. There was RNA extracted from PBMCs, and the TCR library was made from it. This same sample was also part of a study on T cells in Graves' hyperthyroidism and ophthalmopathy.

The sample here was peripheral blood mononuclear cells (PBMCs), taken at new diagnosis, from a patient treated with antithyroid drugs. The receptors shown here come from a woman aged 25-40 years with Graves disease.

In this sample, this clonotype turned up many times. The J gene is TRBJ2-7, the V gene TRBV28; D may be TRBD2 (6 bases). The CDR3 is made up of 14 amino acids. V lost 5 bases to trimming and J lost 4 bases, with 15 bases between them. Germline CDR1 reads MDHEN; CDR2 reads SYDVKM. The CDR3 protein is CASSPGLAWYEQYF. The CDR3 DNA reads as TGTGCCAGCAGTCCCGGCCTAGCGTGGTACGAGCAGTACTTC.

This clonotype occurred many times. The chain links TRBV6-1 to TRBJ2-3; the D gene is possibly TRBD2 (5 bases). The length of the CDR3 is 12 residues. Germline-derived CDR1 and CDR2 are MNHNS and SASEGT. V lost 10 bases, J lost 4 bases, and 12 bases lay in between. The CDR3 reads CATRLAPDTQYF. The CDR3 DNA reads TGTGCCACCCGTCTAGCTCCAGATACGCAGTATTTT.

This clonotype was found many times. The rearrangement links TRBV24-1 to TRBJ2-2; 11 nucleotides agree with TRBD2. V lost 5 bases and J lost 1; bases outside the gene matches: 8. The CDR3 is 18 amino acids. Germline V gene lookup returns CDR1 KGHDR and CDR2 SFDVKD. The CDR3 DNA is TGTGCCACCAGTGGACCCGGGGGACTAGCGGTGAACACCGGGGAGCTGTTTTTT. Its translation: CATSGPGGLAVNTGELFF.

This clonotype has at least ten counts. The CDR3 DNA follows: TGTGCCAGCAGCTTAGTCCAGGGTGGCTACGAGCAGTACTTC. Protein: CASSLVQGGYEQYF. V usage is TRBV7-9 and J usage is TRBJ2-7; possible D gene TRBD1, 5 bases. The CDR3 length is 14 residues. CDR1 is SEHNR and CDR2 is FQNEAQ in the germline V gene (reference sequence). The ends were cut back, 1 base at V and 3 bases at J, with 10 bases in the middle.

In this sample, this clonotype turned up many times. The chain joins TRBV11-1 to TRBJ2-1; D remains unclear. The V gene lost 6 bases and the J gene lost 0 bases, with 9 bases spanning the gap. The CDR3 totals 14 residues. Germline CDR1 is SGHAT and CDR2 is FQDESV (reference sequence). DNA for the CDR3: TGTGCCAGCAGTTACTTGAGCTCCTACAATGAGCAGTTCTTC. It is translated as CASSYLSSYNEQFF.

This chain uses TRBV15 with TRBJ2-3; TRBD2 matches at 8 bases. Germline CDR1 is LNHNV and CDR2 is YYDKDF (reference sequence). The length of the CDR3 is 16 residues. V lost 2 bases to trimming and J lost 0 bases; unmatched junction nucleotides: 4. The CDR3 region is CATSRTPSGSTDTQYF. The CDR3 DNA follows: TGTGCCACCAGCAGAACCCCTAGCGGGAGCACAGATACGCAGTATTTT.

Ten or more counts support this clonotype. V usage is TRBV2 and J usage is TRBJ1-1, with D hard to call. Per germline, CDR1 SNHLY and CDR2 FYNNEI. V gave up 5 bases and J gave up 4 bases, with 5 bases separating them. The CDR3 spans 11 residues. The CDR3 sequence: CASSRATEAFF. The CDR3 DNA is TGTGCCAGCAGTCGGGCCACTGAAGCTTTCTTT.

The sample holds many counts of this clonotype. The V gene is TRBV3-1, the J gene TRBJ1-1; a possible D gene is TRBD1 (5 bases). Germline loops: CDR1 LGHDT, CDR2 YNNKEL (reference sequence). V gave up 3 bases and J gave up 2 bases, with 13 bases separating them. This CDR3 is 15 amino acids long. CDR3 loop: CASSHSGKGNTEAFF. The CDR3 DNA reads as TGTGCCAGCAGCCATTCAGGGAAGGGAAACACTGAAGCTTTCTTT. Variable domain in full (rest from reference TRBV3-1 and TRBJ1-1): DTAVSQTPKYLVTQMGNDKSIKCEQNLGHDTMYWYKQDSKKFLKIMFSYNNKELIINETVPNRFSPKSPDKAHLNLHINSLELGDSAVYFCASSHSGKGNTEAFFGQGTRLTVV.

There are many counts of this clonotype. The V gene is TRBV6-1, the J gene TRBJ1-5; 7 bases line up with TRBD1. Germline values: CDR1 MNHNS, CDR2 SASEGT. Germline trimming cut 5 bases from V and 0 bases from J; bases unmatched to any gene: 7. This CDR3 has 16 amino acids. The CDR3 nucleotides read TGTGCCAGCAGTAACGCAGGGGGGAATAGCAATCAGCCCCAGCATTTT. Translation gives CASSNAGGNSNQPQHF.

This chain links TRBV29-1 with TRBJ2-5; TRBD2 might be the D (6 bases). Germline CDR1 reads SQVTM; CDR2 reads ANQGSEA. The V gene lost 7 bases and the J gene lost 4 bases, with 10 bases spanning the gap. The CDR3 covers 11 residues. CDR3 nucleotide sequence: TGCAGCGCAGCGGGTGCAGAGACCCAGTACTTC. It yields the protein CSAAGAETQYF.

This clonotype was found many times. The genes are TRBV28 and TRBJ2-1; 13 bases match TRBD2. After removal of 3 bases from V and 6 bases from J, the junction contained 8 bases not matched to a gene. CDR1 and CDR2 (germline): MDHEN, SYDVKM. This CDR3 region has 17 residues. For the CDR3, the DNA is TGTGCCAGCAGTTTTGGACTAGCGGGAGCCTTGGGCAATGAGCAGTTCTTC. Protein sequence: CASSFGLAGALGNEQFF.

The gene calls are TRBV2 and TRBJ2-1, with D maybe TRBD2 (5 bases). The CDR3 has 13 residues. CDR1 and CDR2 from the germline V gene are SNHLY and FYNNEI. Trimming cost V 10 bases and J 2 bases, with 12 bases left between them. The CDR3 DNA reads TGTGCCACTTCGACGCGGGCCTACAATGAGCAGTTCTTC. It yields the protein CATSTRAYNEQFF. Together with reference TRBV2 and TRBJ2-1, the CDR3 gives the full variable domain: EPEVTQTPSHQVTQMGQEVILRCVPISNHLYFYWYRQILGQKVEFLVSFYNNEISEKSEIFDDQFSVERPDGSNFTLKIRSTKLEDSAMYFCATSTRAYNEQFFGPGTRLTVL.

Ten or more counts support this clonotype. This sequence joins TRBV6-4 and TRBJ2-3, with TRBD2 matching over 8 bases. The CDR3 totals 15 residues. Looked up from germline, CDR1 is MRHNA and CDR2 is SNTAGT. With 4 bases clipped from V and 6 bases from J, the junction kept 9 bases outside the gene matches. The CDR3 DNA follows: TGTGCCAGCAGTGTCGCAGCGGGAGCATCCGATACGCAGTATTTT. It is translated as CASSVAAGASDTQYF.

This clonotype was detected many times. The V gene is TRBV13, the J gene TRBJ2-5; 11 bases line up with TRBD1. The CDR3 totals 16 residues. Germline lookup yields CDR1 PRHDT and CDR2 FYEKMQ (reference sequence). V shed 4 bases and J 5 bases; nucleotides not matched to a gene: 9. CDR3 loop: CASSSEGQGAGETQYF. CDR3 in DNA: TGTGCCAGCAGCTCCGAAGGACAGGGGGCAGGGGAGACCCAGTACTTC.

This clonotype was observed at least ten times. V is TRBV20-1 and J is TRBJ2-7; TRBD2 matches 9 bases. Germline CDR1 DFQATT, CDR2 SNEGSKA (reference sequence). The CDR3 contains 14 residues. The ends lost 5 bases at V and 2 bases at J; junction bases unmatched: 7. The CDR3 region is CSAYGTSHPYEQYF. The DNA for the CDR3 is TGCAGTGCTTATGGGACTAGCCACCCCTACGAGCAGTACTTC.

In its sample, this clonotype was seen a few times. The V gene is TRBV15, the J gene TRBJ2-5; D gene uncertain. The germline V gene encodes CDR1 LNHNV and CDR2 YYDKDF (reference sequence). Trimming shortened V by 5 bases and J by 2 bases, and 9 bases separated the two germline ends. There are 13 residues in the CDR3. The CDR3 DNA is TGTGCCACCAGCTCCTTGCTTCAAGAGACCCAGTACTTC. Translation: CATSSLLQETQYF. The complete variable domain, with remaining parts taken from reference TRBV15 and TRBJ2-5, reads DAMVIQNPRYQVTQFGKPVTLSCSQTLNHNVMYWYQQKSSQAPKLLFHYYDKDFNNEADTPDNFQSRRPNTSFCFLDIRSPGLGDTAMYLCATSSLLQETQYFGPGTRLLVL.

The rearrangement links TRBV5-1 to TRBJ1-6; 9 nucleotides line up with TRBD1. Germline CDR1 is SGHRS and CDR2 is YFSETQ. The length of the CDR3 is 16 residues. V shed 0 bases, J shed 10 bases, and the junction held 8 bases outside the gene matches. The CDR3 spells CASSLVGQGLGSPLHF. The CDR3 DNA reads TGCGCCAGCAGCTTGGTAGGACAGGGGCTGGGATCACCCCTCCACTTT.

This clonotype was seen a handful of times. The rearrangement joins TRBV20-1 to TRBJ1-1, with D tentatively TRBD1 (5 bases). This CDR3 contains 15 residues. The ends were cut back, 6 bases at V and 1 base at J, with 18 bases in the middle. Per the germline V gene, CDR1 is DFQATT and CDR2 is SNEGSKA (reference sequence). CDR3 sequence: CSAPPPGHENTEAFF. The CDR3 coding sequence is TGCAGTGCCCCCCCCCCGGGGCACGAGAACACTGAAGCTTTCTTT.

CDR3 in amino acids: CASSLENSGEQYF. DNA for the CDR3: TGTGCCAGCAGCTTAGAAAATTCTGGCGAGCAGTACTTC. J is TRBJ2-7 and V is TRBV11-2, with D unclear. Trimming removed 0 bases from V and 6 bases from J, with 9 bases in between. This CDR3 is 13 amino acids long. The V gene's germline CDR1 is SGHAT and CDR2 FQNNGV.

Points on this clonotype: A much larger clone sits a single nucleotide away, making a read error possible. The V and J genes are TRBV6-5 and TRBJ2-5; TRBD2 agrees at 10 bases. CDR1 MNHEY and CDR2 SVGAGI come from the germline V gene. This CDR3 contains 15 residues. This chain's CDR3 is CASSYLGLAEETQNF. As DNA, the CDR3 is TGTGCCAGCAGTTACCTTGGACTAGCGGAAGAGACCCAGAACTTC.